The next 5 T cell receptor beta chains were all read from a single sample in a study of shared T cell receptors in the human thymus. Clones were sequenced by immunoSEQ multiplex PCR, and TCRdb holds only the in-frame ones, with some missing. The sample yields hundreds of thousands of clones, roughly 90% seen once. This sample was shared with a second study, whose subject was human thymus T cells.

The sample consisted of thymocytes. The receptor source for this set is a boy in the first two years of life with a congenital heart defect.

V gene TRBV5-1 combines with J gene TRBJ2-3; maybe TRBD1 (5 bases). The V gene's germline CDR1 is SGHRS and CDR2 YFSETQ. CDR3 length: 14 residues. The V end was cut by 2 bases, the J end by 4 bases, with 11 bases between. The CDR3 DNA follows: TGCGCCAGCAGCTTATCCCAGGGTTCAGATACGCAGTATTTT. It codes for CASSLSQGSDTQYF.

The CDR3 reads CASSFSLGELFF. The CDR3 DNA sequence: TGTGCCAGCAGTTTCTCGTTAGGGGAGCTGTTTTTT. V is TRBV28 and J is TRBJ2-2, with D uncertain. The germline gives CDR1 MDHEN, CDR2 SYDVKM. The CDR3 is 12 residues long. V shed 3 bases and J shed 8 bases, with 7 bases lying between them.

The V call is TRBV4-1, the J call TRBJ2-7; the D gene is possibly TRBD1 (6 bases). Trimming cost V 0 bases and J 5 bases, with 14 bases left between them. The CDR3 sequence is 15 residues long. Germline-derived CDR1 and CDR2 are MGHRA and YSYEKL. DNA of the CDR3: TGCGCCAGCAGCCAAGAGGGGGCAGGGCCCCACGAGCAGTACTTC. Its protein product is CASSQEGAGPHEQYF.

The rearrangement uses TRBV4-1 and TRBJ1-1, with a possible D match to TRBD1 (5 bases). Trimming pared 0 bases from V and 8 bases from J, leaving 22 bases between. Germline V gene data show CDR1 as MGHRA and CDR2 as YSYEKL. There are 17 residues in the CDR3. The CDR3 sequence is CASSQDRSGQGSWEAFF. CDR3 coding DNA: TGCGCCAGCAGCCAAGATCGAAGTGGGCAGGGCTCGTGGGAAGCTTTCTTT.

The CDR3 sequence is CAWSRTSGRTGELFF. The CDR3 nucleotides read TGTGCCTGGAGTCGGACTAGCGGGAGAACCGGGGAGCTGTTTTTT. The rearrangement uses TRBV30 and TRBJ2-2, with 13 bases fitting TRBD2. V was clipped by 2 bases and J by 5 bases; unmatched bases: 2. Germline assignment: CDR1 GTSNPN and CDR2 SVGIG (reference sequence). CDR3 length equals 15 residues.